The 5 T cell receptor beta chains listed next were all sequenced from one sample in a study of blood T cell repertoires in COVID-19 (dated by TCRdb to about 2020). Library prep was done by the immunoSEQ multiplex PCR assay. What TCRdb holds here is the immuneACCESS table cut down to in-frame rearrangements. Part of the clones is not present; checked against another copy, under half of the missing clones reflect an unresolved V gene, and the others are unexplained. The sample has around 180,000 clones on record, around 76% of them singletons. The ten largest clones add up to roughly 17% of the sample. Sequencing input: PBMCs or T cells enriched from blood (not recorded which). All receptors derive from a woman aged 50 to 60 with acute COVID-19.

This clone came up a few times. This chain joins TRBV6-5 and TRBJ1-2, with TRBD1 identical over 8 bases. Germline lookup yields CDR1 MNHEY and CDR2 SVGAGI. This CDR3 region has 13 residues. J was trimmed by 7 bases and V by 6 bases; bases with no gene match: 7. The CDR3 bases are TGTGCCAGCAGGATTCAGGGGGCCGGTGGCTACACCTTC. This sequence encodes CASRIQGAGGYTF.

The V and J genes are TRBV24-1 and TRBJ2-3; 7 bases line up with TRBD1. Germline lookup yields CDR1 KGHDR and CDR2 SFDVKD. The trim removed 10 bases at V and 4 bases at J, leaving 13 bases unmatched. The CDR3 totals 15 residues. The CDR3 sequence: CATGSLGGESDTQYF. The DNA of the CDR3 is TGTGCCACTGGTTCCCTAGGGGGCGAATCAGATACGCAGTATTTT.

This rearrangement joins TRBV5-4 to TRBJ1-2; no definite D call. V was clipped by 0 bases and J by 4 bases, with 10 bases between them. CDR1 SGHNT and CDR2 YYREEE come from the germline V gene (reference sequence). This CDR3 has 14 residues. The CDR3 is CASSLASGSYGYTF. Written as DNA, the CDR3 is TGTGCCAGCAGCTTGGCCTCAGGTAGCTATGGCTACACCTTC.

The CDR3 is CASTRDRVNTEAFF. CDR3 coding DNA: TGTGCCAGTACCCGGGATCGAGTAAACACTGAAGCTTTCTTT. The genes are TRBV19 and TRBJ1-1; D is unresolved. V gave up 7 bases and J gave up 2 bases, with 14 bases separating them. Germline V gives CDR1 LNHDA, CDR2 SQIVND (reference sequence). CDR3 length: 14 residues. The full variable domain, its missing parts supplied by reference TRBV19 and TRBJ1-1, is DGGITQSPKYLFRKEGQNVTLSCEQNLNHDAMYWYRQDPGQGLRLIYYSQIVNDFQKGDIAEGYSVSREKKESFPLTVTSAQKNPTAFYLCASTRDRVNTEAFFGQGTRLTVV.

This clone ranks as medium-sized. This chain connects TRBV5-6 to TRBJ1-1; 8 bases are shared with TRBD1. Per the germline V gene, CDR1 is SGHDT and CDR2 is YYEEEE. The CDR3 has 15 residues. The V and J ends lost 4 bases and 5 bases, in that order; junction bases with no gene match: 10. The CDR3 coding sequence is TGTGCCAGCAGCCCTTTTGACAGGGGAGTGACTGAAGCTTTCTTT. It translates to CASSPFDRGVTEAFF.